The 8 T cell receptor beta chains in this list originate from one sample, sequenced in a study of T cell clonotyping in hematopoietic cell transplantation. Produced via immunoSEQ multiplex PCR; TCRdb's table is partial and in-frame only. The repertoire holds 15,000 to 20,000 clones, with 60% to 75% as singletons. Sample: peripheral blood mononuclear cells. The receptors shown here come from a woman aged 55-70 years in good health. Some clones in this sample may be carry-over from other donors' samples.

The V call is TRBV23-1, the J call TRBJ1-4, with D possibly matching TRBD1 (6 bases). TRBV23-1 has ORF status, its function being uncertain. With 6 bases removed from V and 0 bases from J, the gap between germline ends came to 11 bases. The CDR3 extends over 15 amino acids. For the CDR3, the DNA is TGCGCCAGCAGCCTTCAGGGGCCAACTAATGAAAAACTGTTTTTT. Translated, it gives CASSLQGPTNEKLFF.

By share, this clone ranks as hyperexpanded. The CDR3 DNA is TGTGCCAGTAGTATAGGGATTCAGCCCCAGCATTTT. Amino acid sequence: CASSIGIQPQHF. V and J are TRBV19 and TRBJ1-5, with no clear D. The CDR3 has 12 amino acids. Looked up from germline, CDR1 is LNHDA and CDR2 is SQIVND (reference sequence). The ends were cut back, 1 base at V and 6 bases at J, with 4 bases in the middle.

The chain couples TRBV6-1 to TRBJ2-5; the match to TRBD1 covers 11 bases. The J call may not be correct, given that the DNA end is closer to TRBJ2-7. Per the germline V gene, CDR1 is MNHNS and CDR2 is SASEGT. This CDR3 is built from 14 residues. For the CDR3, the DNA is TGTGCCAGCGGGGACGGACAGGGGGCATCCGAGCAGTACTTC. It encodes CASGDGQGASEQYF.

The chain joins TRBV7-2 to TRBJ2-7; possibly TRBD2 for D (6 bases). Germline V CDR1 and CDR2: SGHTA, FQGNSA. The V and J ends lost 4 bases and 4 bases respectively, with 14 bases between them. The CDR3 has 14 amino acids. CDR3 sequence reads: CASSSQGGDYEQYF. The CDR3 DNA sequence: TGTGCCAGCAGCTCTCAAGGCGGGGATTACGAGCAGTACTTC.

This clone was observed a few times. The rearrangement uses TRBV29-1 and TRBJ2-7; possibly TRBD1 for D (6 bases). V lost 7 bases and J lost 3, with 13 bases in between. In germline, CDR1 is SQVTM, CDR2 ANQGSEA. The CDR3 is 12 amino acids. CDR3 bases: TGCAGCGGGGGGCAGGGGAACTACGAGCAGTACTTC. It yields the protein CSGGQGNYEQYF.

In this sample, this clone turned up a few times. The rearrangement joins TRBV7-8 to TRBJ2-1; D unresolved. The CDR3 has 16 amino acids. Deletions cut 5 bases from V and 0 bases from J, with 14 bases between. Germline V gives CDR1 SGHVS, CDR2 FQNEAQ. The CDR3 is CASSPSPEGSYNEQFF. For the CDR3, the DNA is TGTGCCAGCAGCCCCTCCCCTGAAGGCTCCTACAATGAGCAGTTCTTC.

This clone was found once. The CDR3 DNA reads TGTGCCAGCAGCTTAGTACACACTGAAGCTTTCTTT. It codes for CASSLVHTEAFF. V usage is TRBV5-4 and J usage is TRBJ1-1; D is undetermined. This CDR3 contains 12 residues. The V gene's germline CDR1 is SGHNT and CDR2 YYREEE (reference sequence). V lost 2 bases to trimming and J lost 3 bases, with 5 bases between them.

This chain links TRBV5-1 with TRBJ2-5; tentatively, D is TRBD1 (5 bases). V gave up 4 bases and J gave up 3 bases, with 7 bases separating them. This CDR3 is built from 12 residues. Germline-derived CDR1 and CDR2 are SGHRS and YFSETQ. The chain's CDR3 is CASSPTEETQYF. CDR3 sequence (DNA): TGCGCCAGCAGCCCGACAGAAGAGACCCAGTACTTC. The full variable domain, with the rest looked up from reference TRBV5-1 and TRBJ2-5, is KAGVTQTPRYLIKTRGQQVTLSCSPISGHRSVSWYQQTPGQGLQFLFEYFSETQRNKGNFPGRFSGRQFSNSRSEMNVSTLELGDSALYLCASSPTEETQYFGPGTRLLVL.